These 18 T cell receptor beta chains originate from one sample sequenced in a study of T cell responses to AZD1222 COVID-19 vaccine. Profiled with immunoSEQ multiplex PCR; TCRdb holds only in-frame clones, not every one. The sample lists 250,000 to 300,000 clones; 90% to 95% were seen once. The sequencing used peripheral blood, collected 28 days after the second AZD1222 dose. The origin of the receptors is an adult who received the AZD1222 COVID-19 vaccine.

The chain joins TRBV12-3 or TRBV12-4 to TRBJ1-3; D is unresolved. The CDR3 totals 12 residues. V was cut by 7 bases and J by 0 bases, with 4 bases left in between. The CDR3 coding sequence is TGTGCCAGCACCCACTCTGGAAACACCATATATTTT. This sequence encodes CASTHSGNTIYF.

The chain uses TRBV10-3 and TRBJ2-7; the match to TRBD2 covers 14 bases. V lost 7 bases, J lost 5 bases, and 1 base stayed unmatched. The germline CDR1 and CDR2 sequences are ENHRY and SYGVKD. The CDR3 loop spans 13 amino acids. This chain's CDR3 is CAIKGLAGDEQYF. The CDR3 DNA reads as TGTGCCATCAAGGGACTAGCGGGGGACGAGCAGTACTTC.

The chain combines TRBV2 with TRBJ1-1, with 7 bases aligning to TRBD1. Germline CDR1 and CDR2: SNHLY and FYNNEI. V was pared by 4 bases and J by 4 bases, with 3 bases of the junction left unmatched. The CDR3 loop spans 13 amino acids. CDR3 amino acids: CASSGDSLTEAFF. The DNA for the CDR3 is TGTGCCAGCAGTGGGGACAGTCTCACTGAAGCTTTCTTT.

The CDR3 DNA follows: TGCGCCAGCAGCTTGGTGCAGGGGAACTATGGCTACACCTTC. Protein product: CASSLVQGNYGYTF. This chain joins TRBV5-1 and TRBJ1-2; tentative D call: TRBD1 (6 bases). V was clipped by 0 bases and J by 2 bases, with 8 bases between them. Germline lookup yields CDR1 SGHRS and CDR2 YFSETQ. The CDR3 covers 14 residues.

The V and J genes are TRBV28 and TRBJ1-1, with D hard to call. Trimming cost V 5 bases and J 1 base, with 11 bases left between them. The CDR3 runs to 14 residues. Germline V CDR1 and CDR2: MDHEN, SYDVKM. The CDR3 region is CASSPGMSNTEAFF. In DNA form, the CDR3 reads TGTGCCAGCAGTCCGGGGATGTCGAACACTGAAGCTTTCTTT.

The chain joins TRBV9 to TRBJ1-4; D not resolved. The CDR3 runs to 14 residues. Trimming took off 4 bases at V and 6 bases at J, with 13 bases between the two ends. Germline loops: CDR1 SGDLS, CDR2 YYNGEE. CDR3 residues: CASSPGRADEKLFF. In DNA, the CDR3 is TGTGCCAGCAGCCCAGGACGGGCGGATGAAAAACTGTTTTTT.

The chain has TRBV20-1 and TRBJ1-5, with 10 bases lining up with TRBD1. Germline loops: CDR1 DFQATT, CDR2 SNEGSKA (reference sequence). J gave up 4 bases and V 3 bases, and 12 bases lay outside the gene matches. The CDR3 length is 17 residues. CDR3 loop: CSASIGSLGQGNQPQHF. CDR3 coding DNA: TGCAGTGCTAGTATTGGTTCTCTGGGACAGGGGAATCAGCCCCAGCATTTT.

The V call is TRBV5-4, the J call TRBJ1-4; D not resolved. The CDR3 has 13 residues. CDR1 SGHNT and CDR2 YYREEE come from the germline V gene (reference sequence). The V end was cut by 2 bases, the J end by 8 bases, with 10 bases between. The CDR3 spells CASSFGLGEKLFF. In DNA form, the CDR3 reads TGTGCCAGCAGCTTTGGGCTCGGGGAAAAACTGTTTTTT.

This clone was seen once. V and J are TRBV2 and TRBJ1-3; no clear D. The V gene's germline CDR1 is SNHLY and CDR2 FYNNEI. CDR3 size: 13 residues. V lost 2 bases and J lost 4, with 6 bases in between. The CDR3 DNA is TGTGCCAGCAGTGAATCGGAGGGAAACACCATATATTTT. Protein: CASSESEGNTIYF.

The V gene is TRBV5-4, the J gene TRBJ2-1, with D possibly being TRBD2 (6 bases). The CDR3 loop spans 15 amino acids. Trimming took off 4 bases at V and 2 bases at J, with 13 bases between the two ends. Per the germline V gene, CDR1 is SGHNT and CDR2 is YYREEE (reference sequence). The CDR3 reads CASSPVEGAYNEQFF. The DNA for the CDR3 is TGTGCCAGCAGCCCAGTGGAGGGCGCCTACAATGAGCAGTTCTTC.

The chain links TRBV11-1 to TRBJ1-2; 8 bases agree with TRBD1. V was clipped by 5 bases and J by 0 bases; unmatched bases: 8. CDR1 and CDR2 (germline): SGHAT, FQDESV (reference sequence). CDR3 length equals 16 residues. In DNA, the CDR3 is TGTGCCAGCAGCGGAGCCGGGACAGGAGCTAACTATGGCTACACCTTC. This codes for CASSGAGTGANYGYTF.

This chain connects TRBV28 to TRBJ2-2, with 7 bases aligning to TRBD1. The CDR3 consists of 13 residues. V shed 8 bases and J 7 bases; nucleotides not matched to a gene: 7. The V gene's germline CDR1 is MDHEN and CDR2 SYDVKM. This chain's CDR3 is CASERGQGGELFF. CDR3 DNA: TGTGCCAGCGAAAGGGGGCAGGGCGGGGAGCTGTTTTTT.

The rearrangement joins TRBV6-2 or TRBV6-3 to TRBJ2-5, with D possibly matching TRBD2 (6 bases). Germline V gives CDR1 MNHEY, CDR2 SVGEGT. The CDR3 covers 16 residues. Trimming took off 5 bases at V and 5 bases at J, with 21 bases between the two ends. CDR3: CASSARLATTRETQYF. The CDR3 DNA is TGTGCCAGCAGTGCCCGTCTAGCGACTACGAGGGAGACCCAGTACTTC.

The chain joins TRBV28 to TRBJ2-7; TRBD1 matches 8 bases. This CDR3 region has 14 residues. Germline V gene lookup returns CDR1 MDHEN and CDR2 SYDVKM. V gave up 5 bases and J gave up 6 bases; unmatched junction bases: 9. CDR3 nucleotide sequence: TGTGCCAGCAGTCCCGGGACAGGAGCCTCCGAGCAGTACTTC. Residues: CASSPGTGASEQYF.

The J gene is TRBJ2-5, the V gene TRBV7-9; weak D call: TRBD2 (5 bases). Germline loops: CDR1 SEHNR, CDR2 FQNEAQ (reference sequence). The CDR3 totals 16 residues. Trimming stripped 1 base from V and 5 bases from J, with 17 bases between. This CDR3 reads CASSLELAFEKETQYF. The CDR3 DNA follows: TGTGCCAGCAGCTTAGAGTTAGCGTTCGAAAAGGAGACCCAGTACTTC.

The V and J genes are TRBV6-5 and TRBJ2-7; either TRBD1 or TRBD2 may supply D (5 bases each). The CDR3 spans 14 residues. Germline-derived CDR1 and CDR2 are MNHEY and SVGAGI. Trimming left V 5 bases short and J 1 base short, with 12 bases between. As DNA, the CDR3 is TGTGCCAGCAGTCCGGGACGCTATTCCTACGAGCAGTACTTC. Translation: CASSPGRYSYEQYF.

The rearrangement links TRBV7-9 to TRBJ1-3; D not certain. Germline-derived CDR1 and CDR2 are SEHNR and FQNEAQ (reference sequence). The V and J ends lost 3 bases and 9 bases respectively, with 6 bases between them. CDR3 length: 11 residues. This CDR3 reads CASSFQSTIYF. For the CDR3, the DNA is TGTGCCAGCAGCTTCCAGAGCACCATATATTTT.

The V gene is TRBV7-9, the J gene TRBJ1-4; weak D call: TRBD1 (5 bases). V shed 1 base and J shed 4 bases, with 10 bases lying between them. The germline CDR1 and CDR2 sequences are SEHNR and FQNEAQ (reference sequence). The CDR3 consists of 15 residues. The DNA for the CDR3 is TGTGCCAGCAGCTTAGACCGGGGGGTTAATGAAAAACTGTTTTTT. Its protein is CASSLDRGVNEKLFF.